This record covers a single T cell receptor beta chain. As processed by the authors: Estimation of nucleated cell counts relied on the amplification of reference gene primers. Profiled with immunoSEQ multiplex PCR; TCRdb holds only in-frame clones, not every one. The V and J calls and clone size were taken over from that table, and D and trimming were inferred from the DNA. The sample shows 130,000 or so clones, 70% to 90% of them seen only once. The sample comes from a study of blood T cell repertoires in COVID-19. The overall study: COVID-19 samples collected from the United States, Italy and Spain covered acute and convalescent phases. PBMCs, B-cell-depleted T cells, or T cells provided the cDNA or gDNA that made up the material.

This CDR3 has 15 amino acids. Trimming removed 3 bases from V and 4 bases from J, with 16 bases in between. Germline-derived CDR1 and CDR2 are SGHNT and YENEEA. This clonotype was sampled from a woman aged 60-70 years with acute or convalescent COVID-19. The J gene is TRBJ2-7, the V gene TRBV11-3, with D tentatively TRBD1 (7 bases). Sequencing input: peripheral blood. CDR3 amino acids: CASSFGRDRLYEQYF. DNA for the CDR3: TGTGCCAGCAGCTTTGGGCGGGACAGATTATACGAGCAGTACTTC.